The 8 T cell receptor beta chains reported below all come from one sample, sequenced in a study of blood T cell repertoires in COVID-19. Assay: immunoSEQ multiplex PCR; the TCRdb copy retains only in-frame clones and omits some. The table includes around 130,000 clones, roughly four fifths detected once. Sequenced material: peripheral blood. These receptors were obtained from a woman aged 70-85 years with acute or convalescent COVID-19.

This clone has just a few counts. This chain links TRBV27 with TRBJ1-6, with D unresolved. The CDR3 is 13 amino acids. Deletions cut 3 bases from V and 8 bases from J, with 8 bases between. Germline CDR1 reads MNHEY; CDR2 reads SMNVEV (reference sequence). The chain's CDR3 is CASSFYSDSPLHF. The CDR3 DNA reads TGTGCCAGCAGTTTTTATTCGGATTCACCCCTCCACTTT.

The J gene is TRBJ1-1, the V gene TRBV15; D gene ambiguous. This CDR3 spans 16 amino acids. Germline-derived CDR1 and CDR2 are LNHNV and YYDKDF (reference sequence). V was cut by 5 bases and J by 5 bases, with 21 bases left in between. CDR3: CATSQGLGLGRTEAFF. The CDR3 nucleotides read TGTGCCACCAGCCAAGGTCTCGGATTAGGGAGAACTGAAGCTTTCTTT.

This clone was seen once. The V and J genes are TRBV29-1 and TRBJ2-3, with D possibly matching TRBD2 (6 bases). The CDR3 is made up of 15 amino acids. V was pared by 6 bases and J by 0 bases, with 16 bases between. The germline CDR1 and CDR2 sequences are SQVTM and ANQGSEA. The CDR3 sequence is CSVRLGSSSTDTQYF. The CDR3 DNA is TGCAGCGTCCGTCTCGGGAGTTCTAGCACAGATACGCAGTATTTT.

The chain recombines TRBV12-5 with TRBJ1-5, with unresolved D. Germline CDR1 is LGHNT and CDR2 is FRNRAP. Trimming took 3 bases from V and 0 from J, leaving 3 bases between them. CDR3 length equals 13 residues. The CDR3 DNA is TGTGCTAGTGGTTTTTATAGCAATCAGCCCCAGCATTTT. This gives the protein CASGFYSNQPQHF.

The chain carries TRBV7-2 and TRBJ2-5; TRBD2 matches at 11 bases. The CDR3 spans 15 residues. Germline CDR1 and CDR2: SGHTA and FQGNSA. J gave up 5 bases and V 2 bases, and 4 bases lay outside the gene matches. The DNA of the CDR3 is TGTGCCAGCAGCTTAAATAGCGGGGGGGCGGAGACCCAGTACTTC. As protein: CASSLNSGGAETQYF.

The chain couples TRBV29-1 to TRBJ1-2; D is possibly TRBD1 (6 bases). The germline V gene encodes CDR1 SQVTM and CDR2 ANQGSEA. The length of the CDR3 is 13 residues. V lost 5 bases and J 8 bases, leaving 18 bases between the germline ends. CDR3 bases: TGCAGCGTTCGGGGGGCCTCCCAGGAGGGCTACACCTTC. Protein sequence: CSVRGASQEGYTF.

The J gene is TRBJ1-2, the V gene TRBV18; TRBD1 aligns across 10 bases. Per the germline V gene, CDR1 is KGHSH and CDR2 is LQKENI. Unmatched junction bases numbered 17, after V lost 1 base and J lost 0 bases. This CDR3 comprises 21 residues. The CDR3 coding sequence is TGTGCCAGCTCACCACTCGACCCAGACGGGACAGGGGTTATAGCTAACTATGGCTACACCTTC. Translating gives CASSPLDPDGTGVIANYGYTF.

V is TRBV19 and J is TRBJ1-1, with D maybe TRBD1 (6 bases). This CDR3 is built from 13 residues. The V and J ends lost 1 base and 5 bases respectively, with 8 bases between them. Germline assignment: CDR1 LNHDA and CDR2 SQIVND (reference sequence). The CDR3 DNA follows: TGTGCCAGTAGTATAGTTACAGGGACTGAAGCTTTCTTT. It translates to CASSIVTGTEAFF.